The present entry profiles one T cell receptor beta chain with its context. Assay: immunoSEQ multiplex PCR; the TCRdb copy retains only in-frame clones and omits some. The table has 450,000 or so clones, approximately 92% seen once; the top ten hold 0.8% to 0.9%. The data are from a study of blood T cell repertoires in COVID-19. CDR3 length: 14 amino acids. The V gene lost 1 base and the J gene lost 5 bases, with 8 bases spanning the gap. Looked up from germline, CDR1 is SGHVS and CDR2 is FQNEAQ. Sequenced sample: peripheral blood. The V call is TRBV7-8, the J call TRBJ2-2, with a weak D call TRBD1 (6 bases). The clonotype comes from a man younger than 35 with COVID-19, enrolled during active disease. CDR3 in amino acids: CASSLGQGTGELFF. The DNA for the CDR3 is TGTGCCAGCAGCTTAGGGCAGGGGACCGGGGAGCTGTTTTTT.